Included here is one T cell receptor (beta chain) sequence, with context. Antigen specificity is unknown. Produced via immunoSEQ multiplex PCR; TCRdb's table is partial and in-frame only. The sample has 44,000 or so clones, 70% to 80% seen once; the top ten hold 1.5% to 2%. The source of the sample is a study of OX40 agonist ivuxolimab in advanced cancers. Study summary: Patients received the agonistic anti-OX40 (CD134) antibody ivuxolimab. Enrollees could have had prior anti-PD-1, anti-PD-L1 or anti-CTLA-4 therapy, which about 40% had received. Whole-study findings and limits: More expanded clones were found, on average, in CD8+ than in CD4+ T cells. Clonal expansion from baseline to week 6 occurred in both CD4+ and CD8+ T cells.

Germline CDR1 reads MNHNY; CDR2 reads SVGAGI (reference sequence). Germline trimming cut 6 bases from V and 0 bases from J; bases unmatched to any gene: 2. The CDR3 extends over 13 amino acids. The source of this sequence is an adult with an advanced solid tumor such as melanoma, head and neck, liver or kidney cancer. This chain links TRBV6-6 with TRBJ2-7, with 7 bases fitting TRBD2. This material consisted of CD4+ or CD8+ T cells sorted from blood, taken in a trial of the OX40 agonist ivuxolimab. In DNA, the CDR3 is TGTGCCAGCAGGAGCGGGGCCTCCTACGAGCAGTACTTC. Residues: CASRSGASYEQYF.